Given below is one T cell receptor (beta chain) in context. Its specificity is unknown. In the same sample, other DNA sequences code for this CDR3. The entry originates in a study of beta chain features in type 1 diabetes. The study's findings and limits: Any HLA type influence on TCRB rearrangement was left unresolved here.

Since all of the isolated RNA was reverse transcribed, expressed TCRB transcripts were what got sequenced. Here immunoSEQ multiplex PCR was the method, and the copy in TCRdb shows in-frame clones only, minus some. The sample includes approximately 330,000 clones, more than 9.5% of them seen just once. The CDR3 has 13 amino acids. Germline V CDR1 and CDR2: GTSNPN, SVGIG (reference sequence). V shed 2 bases and J shed 3 bases, with 8 bases lying between them. The TCR was taken from a young woman in good health. The chain carries TRBV30 and TRBJ1-5, with D unresolved. Sequencing input: naive CD4+ T cells from blood. Here the CDR3 DNA reads TGTGCCTGGAGTCGGCAGGACAATCAGCCCCAGCATTTT. Translating gives CAWSRQDNQPQHF.